The 9 T cell receptor gamma chains below all came from one sample that was sequenced in a study of fetal and pediatric gammadelta thymocytes. TCRdb re-identified clones in the reads via CATT. The table records over 250 gamma-chain clones, approximately 4.5% of them present only once. The thymus tissue was fetal, from elective terminations at roughly 14 to 22 weeks estimated gestational age. The sample was Vgamma9Vdelta2 gamma-delta T cells from the thymus. Sample subset: sorted CD3+gammadeltaTCR+Vgamma9+Vdelta2+ thymocytes. Receptors originate from a human fetus.

This clone was observed a few times. TCRdb records a much larger clone's protein for this DNA, with a difference at residue 12 that likely arises from a read error; the protein given is the translation of the DNA. V and J are TRGV9 and TRGJP. Germline V lookup: CDR1 GITISATS, CDR2 ISYDGTV (reference sequence). This CDR3 has 16 amino acids. CDR3 residues: CALWEVQELGKRIKVF. CDR3 coding DNA: TGTGCCTTGTGGGAGGTGCAAGAGTTGGGCAAAAGAATCAAGGTATTT.

In this sample, this clone is large. The chain joins TRGV9 to TRGJP. No J gene is reported in TCRdb; it was inferred here by comparing the DNA with germline. This CDR3 has 16 residues. The V gene's germline CDR1 is GITISATS and CDR2 ISYDGTV (reference sequence). Losses at the gene ends were 3 bases for V and 4 bases for J; bases not matched to a gene: 3. CDR3 in amino acids: CALWETQELGKKIKVF. The CDR3 nucleotides read TGTGCCTTGTGGGAGACTCAAGAGTTGGGCAAAAAAATCAAGGTATTT.

With regard to this clone: TCRdb lists the protein of a much larger clone for this DNA, which differs at residue 4, so this is likely a read error; the protein given here is translated from the DNA itself. The chain links TRGV8 to TRGJP1. The CDR3 contains 13 residues. Germline lookup yields CDR1 VENAVY and CDR2 YDSYNSRV. CDR3 nucleotide sequence: TGTGCCACCTGTGATACCACTGGTTGGTTCAAGATATTT. It encodes CATCDTTGWFKIF.

This clone rates as large. This sequence joins TRGV9 and TRGJP. Because TCRdb records no J gene, it was assigned here through a match of the DNA to germline. Per the germline V gene, CDR1 is GITISATS and CDR2 is ISYDGTV (reference sequence). With V trimmed by 1 base and J by 5 bases, 2 bases remained unmatched. There are 16 residues in the CDR3. The CDR3 protein is CALWEVKELGKKIKVF. In DNA form, the CDR3 reads TGTGCCTTGTGGGAGGTAAAAGAGTTGGGCAAAAAAATCAAGGTATTT.

By share, this clone counts as large. The chain couples TRGV9 to TRGJP1. This CDR3 contains 15 residues. Germline lookup yields CDR1 GITISATS and CDR2 ISYDGTV (reference sequence). With V trimmed by 0 bases and J by 1 base, 2 bases remained unmatched. DNA of the CDR3: TGTGCCTTGTGGGAGGTGTTTACCACTGGTTGGTTCAAGATATTT. This encodes CALWEVFTTGWFKIF.

This clone is large by share. A read error is the likely source, as a far larger clone sits one nucleotide away. The sample carries other DNA sequences with the same CDR3. The gene calls are TRGV9 and TRGJP. The CDR3 has 16 residues. V dropped 0 bases and J dropped 5; count of bases not matched to a gene: 1. Germline assignment: CDR1 GITISATS and CDR2 ISYDGTV (reference sequence). This CDR3 is CALWEVKELGKKIKVF. CDR3 DNA sequence: TGTGCCTTGTGGGAGGTGAAAGAGTTGGGCAAAAAAATCAAGGTATTT.

Concerning this clone itself: The translation of this DNA and the TCRdb protein of a much larger clone differ at residue 6, probably owing to a read error; the protein shown here is translated from the DNA. V and J are TRGV10 and TRGJP1. TRGV10 carries the ORF label, with uncertain function. The CDR3 consists of 11 residues. The CDR3 DNA reads TGTGCTGGTACCACTAGTTGGTTCAAGATATTT. It encodes CAGTTSWFKIF.

On this clone itself: This may arise from a read error, as a much more abundant clone is one base away. Other DNA sequences of this sample code for an identical CDR3. The V and J genes are TRGV9 and TRGJP. CDR3 length: 17 residues. Germline V gene data show CDR1 as GITISATS and CDR2 as ISYDGTV (reference sequence). For the CDR3, the DNA is TGTGCCCTGTGGGAGGTAGGGCAAGAGTTGGGCAAAAAAATCAAGGTATTT. Protein sequence: CALWEVGQELGKKIKVF.

In its sample, this clone is medium-sized (0.01 to 0.1%). The V and J genes are TRGV2 and TRGJP1. The CDR3 loop spans 13 amino acids. CDR1 is EGSNGY, CDR2 YDSYNSKV, per germline. J was trimmed by 3 bases and V by 2 bases; bases with no gene match: 0. CDR3 DNA sequence: TGTGCCACCTGGGACGCCACTGGTTGGTTCAAGATATTT. This gives the protein CATWDATGWFKIF.